This T cell receptor (beta chain) originates from a study of T cell responses to AZD1222 COVID-19 vaccine. The germline CDR1 and CDR2 sequences are MGHRA and YSYEKL. The CDR3 sequence is 14 residues long. Trimming left V 1 base short and J 8 bases short, with 14 bases between. Notes on this clone: The antigen remains unidentified.

General study results and limits: Vaccine-associated CD4 TCRs ranged over spike, dominating at 160-218 and 743-854.

Repertoires were generated with immunoSEQ multiplex PCR, while TCRdb's copy carries only in-frame clones and drops some. The table shows 75,000 to 85,000 clones, with 65% to 80% occurring only once. Sequenced material: peripheral blood, taken 28 days after the second dose of the MenACWY control vaccine. The genes are TRBV4-1 and TRBJ1-1; possibly TRBD1 for D (5 bases). This TCR came from an adult who received the MenACWY meningococcal vaccine as a control. In DNA form, the CDR3 reads TGCGCCAGCAGCCAAGCTCAGGGACTCCGGGAAGCTTTCTTT. It yields the protein CASSQAQGLREAFF.